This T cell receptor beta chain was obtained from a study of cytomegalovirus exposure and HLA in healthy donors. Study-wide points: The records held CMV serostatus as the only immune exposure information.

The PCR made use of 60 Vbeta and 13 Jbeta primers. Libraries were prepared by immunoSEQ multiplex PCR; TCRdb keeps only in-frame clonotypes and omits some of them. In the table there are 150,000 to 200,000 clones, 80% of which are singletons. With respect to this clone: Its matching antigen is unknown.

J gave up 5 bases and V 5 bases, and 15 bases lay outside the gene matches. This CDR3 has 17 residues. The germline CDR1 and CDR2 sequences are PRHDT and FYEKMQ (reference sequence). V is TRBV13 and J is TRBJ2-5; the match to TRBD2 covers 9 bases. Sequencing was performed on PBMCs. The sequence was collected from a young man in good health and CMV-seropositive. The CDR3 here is CASSERGPGTSWETQYF. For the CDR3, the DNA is TGTGCCAGCAGCGAAAGGGGGCCCGGGACTAGCTGGGAGACCCAGTACTTC.